The T cell receptor beta chain described here comes from a study of blood T cell repertoires in COVID-19. Individuals aged about 18 to 100 years were recruited from about two dozen US areas. Donors were grouped by their self-reported clinical history. TCRdb's table, derived via immunoSEQ multiplex PCR, lists solely in-frame clones and lacks some. Here the sample spans 310,000 or so clones, around 84% being singletons. The germline gives CDR1 LNHNV, CDR2 YYDKDF (reference sequence). The V end lost 3 bases, the J end lost 3 bases, and 8 bases lay between the germline ends. This CDR3 contains 13 residues.

Sequenced sample: PBMCs or T cells enriched from blood (not recorded which). The V call is TRBV15, the J call TRBJ1-2; possibly TRBD1 for D (5 bases). The clonotype comes from a woman younger than 35 who had recovered from COVID-19. The CDR3 DNA reads TGTGCCACCAGCAGTGGAGGGGACTATGGCTACACCTTC. Protein product: CATSSGGDYGYTF.